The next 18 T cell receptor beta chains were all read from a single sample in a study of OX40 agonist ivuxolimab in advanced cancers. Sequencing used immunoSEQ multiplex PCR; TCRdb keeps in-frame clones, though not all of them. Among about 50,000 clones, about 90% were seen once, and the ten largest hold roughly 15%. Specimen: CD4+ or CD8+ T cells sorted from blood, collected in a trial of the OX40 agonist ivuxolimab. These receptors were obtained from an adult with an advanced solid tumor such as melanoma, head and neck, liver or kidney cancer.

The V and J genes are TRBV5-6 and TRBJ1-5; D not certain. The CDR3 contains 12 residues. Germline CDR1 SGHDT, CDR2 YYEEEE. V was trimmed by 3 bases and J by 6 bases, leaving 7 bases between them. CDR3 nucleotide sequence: TGTGCCAGCAGCTCATATGGTCAGCCCCAGCATTTT. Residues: CASSSYGQPQHF.

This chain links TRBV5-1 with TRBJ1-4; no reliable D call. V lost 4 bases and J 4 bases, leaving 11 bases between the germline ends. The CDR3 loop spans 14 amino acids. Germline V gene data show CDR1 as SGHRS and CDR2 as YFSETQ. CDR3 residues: CASSRYGDNEKLFF. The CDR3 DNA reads TGCGCCAGCAGCCGTTACGGAGATAATGAAAAACTGTTTTTT.

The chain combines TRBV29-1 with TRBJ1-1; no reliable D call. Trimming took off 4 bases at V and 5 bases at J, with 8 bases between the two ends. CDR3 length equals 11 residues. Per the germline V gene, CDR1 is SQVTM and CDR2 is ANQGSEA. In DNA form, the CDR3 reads TGCAGCGTTGTCACCGGAACTGAAGCTTTCTTT. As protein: CSVVTGTEAFF.

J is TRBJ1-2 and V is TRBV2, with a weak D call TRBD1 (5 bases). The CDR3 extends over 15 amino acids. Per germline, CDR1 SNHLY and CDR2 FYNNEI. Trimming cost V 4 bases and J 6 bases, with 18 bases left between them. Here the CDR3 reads CASSGPPGTRDGYTF. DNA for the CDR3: TGTGCCAGCAGTGGTCCGCCCGGGACGAGGGATGGCTACACCTTC.

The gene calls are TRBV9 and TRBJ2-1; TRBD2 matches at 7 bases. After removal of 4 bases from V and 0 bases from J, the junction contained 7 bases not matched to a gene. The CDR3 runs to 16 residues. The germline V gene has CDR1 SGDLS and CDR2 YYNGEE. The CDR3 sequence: CASSLRRGSSYNEQFF. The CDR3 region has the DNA TGTGCCAGCAGCCTCCGGCGGGGGTCCTCCTACAATGAGCAGTTCTTC.

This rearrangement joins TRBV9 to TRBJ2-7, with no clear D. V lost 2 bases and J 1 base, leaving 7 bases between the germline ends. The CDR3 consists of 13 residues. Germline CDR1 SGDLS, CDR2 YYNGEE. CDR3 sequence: CASSVADSYEQYF. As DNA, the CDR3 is TGTGCCAGCAGCGTCGCTGATTCCTACGAGCAGTACTTC.

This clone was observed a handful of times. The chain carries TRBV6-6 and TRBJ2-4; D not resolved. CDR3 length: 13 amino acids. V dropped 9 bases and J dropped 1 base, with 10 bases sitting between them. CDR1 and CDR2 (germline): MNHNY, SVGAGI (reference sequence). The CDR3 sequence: CASRGGAKNIQYF. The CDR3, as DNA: TGTGCCAGTAGAGGTGGGGCCAAAAACATTCAGTACTTC.

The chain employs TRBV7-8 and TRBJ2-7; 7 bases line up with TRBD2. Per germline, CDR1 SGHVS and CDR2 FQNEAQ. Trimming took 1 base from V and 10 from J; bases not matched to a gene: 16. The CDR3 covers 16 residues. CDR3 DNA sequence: TGTGCCAGCAGCTTAGTTGGTCGGCTAGCGGCCTCTAGCCAGTACTTC. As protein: CASSLVGRLAASSQYF. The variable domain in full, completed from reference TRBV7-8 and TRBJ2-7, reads GAGVSQSPRYKVAKRGQDVALRCDPISGHVSLFWYQQALGQGPEFLTYFQNEAQLDKSGLPSDRFFAERPEGSVSTLKIQRTQQEDSAVYLCASSLVGRLAASSQYFGPGTRLTVT.

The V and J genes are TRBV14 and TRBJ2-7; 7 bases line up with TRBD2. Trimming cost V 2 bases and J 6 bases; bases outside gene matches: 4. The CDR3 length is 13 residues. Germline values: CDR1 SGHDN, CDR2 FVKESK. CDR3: CASSQLLATEQYF. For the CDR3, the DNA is TGTGCCAGCAGCCAATTACTAGCGACCGAGCAGTACTTC. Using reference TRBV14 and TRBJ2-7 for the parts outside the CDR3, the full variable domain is EAGVTQFPSHSVIEKGQTVTLRCDPISGHDNLYWYRRVMGKEIKFLLHFVKESKQDESGMPNNRFLAERTGGTYSTLKVQPAELEDSGVYFCASSQLLATEQYFGPGTRLTVT.

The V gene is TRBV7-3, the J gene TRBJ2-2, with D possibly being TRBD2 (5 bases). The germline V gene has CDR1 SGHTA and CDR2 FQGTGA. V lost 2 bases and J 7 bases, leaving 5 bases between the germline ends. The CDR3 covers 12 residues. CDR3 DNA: TGTGCCAGCAGCTTAGCGGGCGGGGAGCTGTTTTTT. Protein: CASSLAGGELFF. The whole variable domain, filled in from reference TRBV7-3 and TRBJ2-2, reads GAGVSQTPSNKVTEKGKYVELRCDPISGHTALYWYRQSLGQGPEFLIYFQGTGAADDSGLPNDRFFAVRPEGSVSTLKIQRTERGDSAVYLCASSLAGGELFFGEGSRLTVL.

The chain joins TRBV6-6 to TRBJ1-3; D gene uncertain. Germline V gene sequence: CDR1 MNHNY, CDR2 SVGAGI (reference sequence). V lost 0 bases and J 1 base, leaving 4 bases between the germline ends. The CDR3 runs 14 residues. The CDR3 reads CASSYSTSGNTIYF. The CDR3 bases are TGTGCCAGCAGTTACTCGACGTCTGGAAACACCATATATTTT.

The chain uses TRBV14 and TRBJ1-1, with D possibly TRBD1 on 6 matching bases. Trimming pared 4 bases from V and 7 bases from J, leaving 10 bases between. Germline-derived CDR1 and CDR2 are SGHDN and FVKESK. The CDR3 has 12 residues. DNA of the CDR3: TGTGCCAGCAGCCCACAGGGAATTGAAGCTTTCTTT. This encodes CASSPQGIEAFF. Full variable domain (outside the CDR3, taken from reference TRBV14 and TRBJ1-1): EAGVTQFPSHSVIEKGQTVTLRCDPISGHDNLYWYRRVMGKEIKFLLHFVKESKQDESGMPNNRFLAERTGGTYSTLKVQPAELEDSGVYFCASSPQGIEAFFGQGTRLTVV.

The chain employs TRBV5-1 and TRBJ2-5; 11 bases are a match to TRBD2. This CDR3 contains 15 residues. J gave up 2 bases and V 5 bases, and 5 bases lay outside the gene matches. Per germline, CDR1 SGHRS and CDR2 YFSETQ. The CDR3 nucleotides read TGCGCCAGCAGAACTAGCGGGAGTGAGCAAGAGACCCAGTACTTC. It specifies CASRTSGSEQETQYF.

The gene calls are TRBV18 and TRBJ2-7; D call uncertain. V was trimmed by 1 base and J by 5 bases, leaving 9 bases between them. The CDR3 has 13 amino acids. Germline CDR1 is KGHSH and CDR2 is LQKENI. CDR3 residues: CASSPRLTDEQYF. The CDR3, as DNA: TGTGCCAGCTCACCACGTTTGACGGACGAGCAGTACTTC.

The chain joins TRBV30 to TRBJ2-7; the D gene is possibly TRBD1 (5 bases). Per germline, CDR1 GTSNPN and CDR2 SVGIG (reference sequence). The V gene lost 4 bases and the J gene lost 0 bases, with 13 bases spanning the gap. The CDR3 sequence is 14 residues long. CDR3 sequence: CAWNGQGASYEQYF. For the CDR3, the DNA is TGTGCCTGGAATGGCCAGGGTGCCTCCTACGAGCAGTACTTC.

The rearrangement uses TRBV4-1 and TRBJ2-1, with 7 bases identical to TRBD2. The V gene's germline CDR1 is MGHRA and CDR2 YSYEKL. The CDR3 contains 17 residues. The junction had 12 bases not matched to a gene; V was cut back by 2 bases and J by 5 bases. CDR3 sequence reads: CASSQPPLAAGDNEQFF. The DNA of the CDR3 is TGCGCCAGCAGCCAACCACCCCTAGCGGCGGGTGACAATGAGCAGTTCTTC.

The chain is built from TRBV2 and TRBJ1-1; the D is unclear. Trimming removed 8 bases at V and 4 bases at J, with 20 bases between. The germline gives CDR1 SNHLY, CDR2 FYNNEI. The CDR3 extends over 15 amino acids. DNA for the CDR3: TGTGCCAGCTTCTTGTCCTCGTCCAGTCCCACTGAAGCTTTCTTT. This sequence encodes CASFLSSSSPTEAFF. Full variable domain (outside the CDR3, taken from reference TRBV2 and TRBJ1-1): EPEVTQTPSHQVTQMGQEVILRCVPISNHLYFYWYRQILGQKVEFLVSFYNNEISEKSEIFDDQFSVERPDGSNFTLKIRSTKLEDSAMYFCASFLSSSSPTEAFFGQGTRLTVV.

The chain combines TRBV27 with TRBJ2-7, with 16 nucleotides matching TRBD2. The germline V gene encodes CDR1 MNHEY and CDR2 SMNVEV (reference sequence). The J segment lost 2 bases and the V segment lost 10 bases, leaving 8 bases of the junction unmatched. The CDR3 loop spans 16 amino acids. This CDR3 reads CATRKGTSGRAYEQYF. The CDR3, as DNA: TGTGCCACTAGGAAGGGGACTAGCGGGAGGGCCTACGAGCAGTACTTC.